The 2 T cell receptor beta chains below were found in one sample sequenced in a study of T cells in localized non-small cell lung cancer. TCRdb's table, derived via immunoSEQ multiplex PCR, lists solely in-frame clones and lacks some. In the table there are under 30,000 clones, about 89% of which are singletons. This specimen was peripheral blood, taken before any cancer treatment. Source of these receptors: a woman aged 35 to 70 with stage I lung adenocarcinoma.

The V and J genes are TRBV9 and TRBJ2-2, with a weak D call TRBD1 (5 bases). Trimming took 0 bases from V and 8 from J, leaving 14 bases between them. The CDR3 has 15 amino acids. Per the germline V gene, CDR1 is SGDLS and CDR2 is YYNGEE. CDR3 residues: CASSVADTGFGELFF. The CDR3 DNA reads TGTGCCAGCAGCGTAGCGGACACCGGATTTGGGGAGCTGTTTTTT.

The chain has TRBV10-3 and TRBJ2-7, with D perhaps TRBD1 (6 bases). CDR1 is ENHRY, CDR2 SYGVKD, per germline. The CDR3 is 13 amino acids. V gave up 8 bases and J gave up 3 bases, with 14 bases separating them. CDR3 sequence: CAIRDMGYYEQYF. The CDR3 DNA reads as TGTGCCATCCGGGACATGGGATACTACGAGCAGTACTTC.